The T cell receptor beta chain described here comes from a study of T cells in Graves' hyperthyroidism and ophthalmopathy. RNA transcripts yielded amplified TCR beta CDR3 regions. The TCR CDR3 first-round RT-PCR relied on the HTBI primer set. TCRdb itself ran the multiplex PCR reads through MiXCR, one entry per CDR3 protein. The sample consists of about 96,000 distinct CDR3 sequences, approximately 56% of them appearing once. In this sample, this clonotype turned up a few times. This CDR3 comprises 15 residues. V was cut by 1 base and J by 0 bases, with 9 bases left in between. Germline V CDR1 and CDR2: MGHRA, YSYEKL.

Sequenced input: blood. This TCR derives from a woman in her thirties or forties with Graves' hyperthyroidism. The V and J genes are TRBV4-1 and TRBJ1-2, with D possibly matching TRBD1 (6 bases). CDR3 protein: CASSQVGQTNYGYTF. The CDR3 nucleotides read TGCGCCAGCAGCCAAGTAGGACAGACTAACTATGGCTACACCTTC.